This T cell receptor beta chain was obtained from a study of blood T cell repertoires in COVID-19. Sequencing was performed with immunoSEQ multiplex PCR; in TCRdb, only in-frame clones are kept and a portion is missing. There are 30,000 or so clones in the sample; around 90% occur only once, and 3.5% to 4.5% lies in the top ten. The source material was peripheral blood. This receptor was taken from a human donor in a cohort sampled during active COVID-19.

The CDR3 is CASSLGQAGEQYF. The CDR3 coding sequence is TGTGCCAGCAGTTTAGGACAGGCCGGCGAGCAGTACTTC. V is TRBV27 and J is TRBJ2-7; the match to TRBD1 covers 7 bases. J gave up 6 bases and V 2 bases, and 4 bases lay outside the gene matches. Germline CDR1 reads MNHEY; CDR2 reads SMNVEV (reference sequence). The CDR3 is 13 residues long.